This T cell receptor (beta chain) was captured in a study of OX40 agonist ivuxolimab in advanced cancers. Some background on the complete study: Ivuxolimab was an agonistic, fully human IgG2 monoclonal antibody directed against OX40 (CD134), a costimulatory receptor. Among the roughly 50 dose-escalation patients, roughly 20 had hepatocellular carcinoma, approximately 15 melanoma, 9 renal cell carcinoma and 9 head and neck cancer. The dose-escalation cohort was over 70% male with a mean age of roughly 62 years, ranging from roughly 20 to 80. Patients were allowed to have had prior anti-PD-1, anti-PD-L1 or anti-CTLA-4 therapy, and more than 30% of the dose-escalation patients had previously received checkpoint inhibitors. Partial responses occurred in three dose-escalation patients: two with cutaneous melanoma and one with hepatocellular carcinoma. Intravenous ivuxolimab was administered to patients every 2 weeks at six dose levels: 0.01, 0.1, 0.3, 1.5, 3 and 10 mg/kg. The paper reports the monotherapy dose-escalation portion (N of about 52 patients) of the phase I ivuxolimab trial. The purpose of peripheral TCRbeta sequencing was to test whether ivuxolimab changed TCR sequence diversity and led to clonal T-cell expansion.

This clone was observed a few times. What this receptor recognizes is not known. One base away there is no much larger clone; base qualities are not given. Overall results and qualifications from the work: Low levels of normalized T-cell clonal expansion were also seen in some patients who did not respond. The antigen specificity of the clonally expanded peripheral T cells was not determined. Clonal expansion of both CD4+ and CD8+ blood T cells was observed from baseline to week 6 at doses 0.1 to 3.0 mg/kg. In partial responders in the 0.1-3.0 mg/kg groups, normalized peripheral clonal expansion was found to be among the lowest, especially among CD8+ T cells. After ivuxolimab, more expanded clones were found on average in CD8+ T cells than in CD4+ T cells.

From the cysteine through the phenylalanine, the CDR3 covers 15 amino acids. Kept here is only the CDR3 DNA, which spans 45 bases and is read in frame from base 1. Taken from the germline V gene, the CDR1 and CDR2 loops are LGHNA and YNFKEQ. V and J lose 1 base and 0 bases, and a span of 10 bases separates them. To sequence the TCRbeta CDR3 region, genomic DNA was isolated from the sorted cells. TCRbeta CDR3 regions were sequenced using the immunoSEQ Assay. TCRdb took this table from immuneACCESS and kept in-frame rearrangements with V and J called. Such tables lack part of the clones; where checked against another copy, unresolved V genes explain under half of the gap, and the rest is unexplained. Recorded for this sample are 30,000 or so clones; around 76% of them occurred a single time. The ten largest clones represent roughly 22% of the sample. Patients with autoimmune disease history or receiving systemic immunosuppression were excluded from the trial. Peripheral blood for TCR sequencing was collected from all dose cohorts at baseline, on cycle 4 day 1, and on cycle 7 day 1. The samples were drawn from a first-in-human, open-label, multicenter phase I dose-escalation trial of ivuxolimab. Adults with locally advanced or metastatic melanoma, renal cell, hepatocellular, or head and neck squamous cell carcinoma were enrolled in the trial. Before TCR sequencing, CD4+ and CD8+ T cells were separately sorted from peripheral blood.

The receptor chain draws on TRBV4-2 and TRBJ2-7, with TRBD1 perhaps the D gene, on 5 matching bases. This TCR was sampled from an adult with an advanced solid tumor such as melanoma, head and neck, liver or kidney cancer. The specimen was CD4+ or CD8+ T cells sorted from blood, collected in a trial of the OX40 agonist ivuxolimab. Read as DNA, the sequence is TGTGCCAGCAGCCAAGGTCGTGACAGCTCCTACGAGCAGTACTTC. The resulting protein is CASSQGRDSSYEQYF.